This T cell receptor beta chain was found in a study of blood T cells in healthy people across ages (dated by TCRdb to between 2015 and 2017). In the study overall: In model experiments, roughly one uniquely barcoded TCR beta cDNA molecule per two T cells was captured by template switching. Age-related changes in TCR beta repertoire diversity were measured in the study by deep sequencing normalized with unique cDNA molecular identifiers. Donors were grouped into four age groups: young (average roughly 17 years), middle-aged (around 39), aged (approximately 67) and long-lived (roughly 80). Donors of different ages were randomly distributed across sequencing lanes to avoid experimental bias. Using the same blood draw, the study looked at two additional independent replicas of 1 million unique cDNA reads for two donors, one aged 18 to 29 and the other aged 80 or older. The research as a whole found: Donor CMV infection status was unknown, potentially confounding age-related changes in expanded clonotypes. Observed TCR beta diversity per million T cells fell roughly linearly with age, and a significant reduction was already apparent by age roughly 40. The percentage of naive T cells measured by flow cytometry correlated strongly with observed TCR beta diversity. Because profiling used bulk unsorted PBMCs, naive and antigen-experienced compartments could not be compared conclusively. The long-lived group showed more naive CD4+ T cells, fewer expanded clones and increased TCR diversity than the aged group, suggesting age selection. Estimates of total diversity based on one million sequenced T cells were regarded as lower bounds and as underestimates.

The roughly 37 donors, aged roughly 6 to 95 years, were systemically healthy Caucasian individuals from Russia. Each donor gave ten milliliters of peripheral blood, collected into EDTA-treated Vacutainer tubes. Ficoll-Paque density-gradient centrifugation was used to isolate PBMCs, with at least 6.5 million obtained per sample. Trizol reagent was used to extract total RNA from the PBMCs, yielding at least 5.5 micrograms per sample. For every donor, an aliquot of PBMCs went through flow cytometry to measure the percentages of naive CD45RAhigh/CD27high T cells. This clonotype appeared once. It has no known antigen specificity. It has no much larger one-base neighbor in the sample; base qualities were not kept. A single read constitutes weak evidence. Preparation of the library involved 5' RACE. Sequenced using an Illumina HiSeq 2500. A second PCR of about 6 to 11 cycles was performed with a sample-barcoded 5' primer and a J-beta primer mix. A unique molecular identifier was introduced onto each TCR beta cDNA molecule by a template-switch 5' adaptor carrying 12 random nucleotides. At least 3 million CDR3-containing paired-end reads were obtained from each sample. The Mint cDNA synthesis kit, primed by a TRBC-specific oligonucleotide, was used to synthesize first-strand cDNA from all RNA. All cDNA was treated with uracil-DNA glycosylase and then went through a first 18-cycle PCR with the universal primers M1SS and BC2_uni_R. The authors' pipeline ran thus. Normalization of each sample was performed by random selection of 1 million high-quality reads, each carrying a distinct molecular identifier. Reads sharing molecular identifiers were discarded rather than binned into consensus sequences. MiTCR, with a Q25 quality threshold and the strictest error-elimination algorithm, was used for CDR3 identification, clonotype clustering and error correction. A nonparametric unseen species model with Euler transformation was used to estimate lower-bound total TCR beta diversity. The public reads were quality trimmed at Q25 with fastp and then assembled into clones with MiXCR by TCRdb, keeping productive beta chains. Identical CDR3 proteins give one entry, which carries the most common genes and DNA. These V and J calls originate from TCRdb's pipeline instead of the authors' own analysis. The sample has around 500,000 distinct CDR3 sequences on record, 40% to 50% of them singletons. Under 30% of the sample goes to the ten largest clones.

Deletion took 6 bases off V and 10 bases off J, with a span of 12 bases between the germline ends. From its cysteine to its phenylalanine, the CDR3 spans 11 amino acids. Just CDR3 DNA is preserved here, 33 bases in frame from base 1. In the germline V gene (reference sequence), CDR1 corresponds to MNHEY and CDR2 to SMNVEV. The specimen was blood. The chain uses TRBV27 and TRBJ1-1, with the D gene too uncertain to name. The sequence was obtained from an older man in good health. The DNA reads TGTGCCAGCAGGAATTCAGGAGTAGCTTTCTTT. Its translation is CASRNSGVAFF.